These 5 T cell receptor beta chains came from one sample sequenced in a study of identical twins. Each CDR3 protein is one row after TCRdb ran MiXCR on the 5' RACE reads. The data contain 400,000 to 500,000 distinct CDR3 sequences, around 15% of them seen just once; the ten biggest clones take up approximately 1%. These records were also assigned to another study, of yellow fever vaccine responses in identical twins.

The sequencing input was CD4+ T cells sorted from blood. The receptors come from a woman between 18 and 29 years old in good health.

CDR3: CASSLEAVYNEQFF. DNA of the CDR3: TGTGCCAGCAGCTTAGAAGCGGTTTACAATGAGCAGTTCTTC. V and J are TRBV7-9 and TRBJ2-1, with D possibly being TRBD2 (5 bases). The V gene lost 1 base and the J gene lost 4 bases, with 8 bases spanning the gap. CDR1 is SEHNR, CDR2 FQNEAQ, per germline (reference sequence). The CDR3 is 14 amino acids.

This clonotype appeared a few times. The J gene is TRBJ2-1, the V gene TRBV19; TRBD2 matches at 12 bases. CDR1 and CDR2 (germline): LNHDA, SQIVND (reference sequence). This CDR3 spans 15 amino acids. Losses at the gene ends were 7 bases for V and 6 bases for J; bases not matched to a gene: 7. CDR3 sequence (DNA): TGTGCCAGTACCCAGACTAGCGGGAGTCTCAATGAGCAGTTCTTC. This translates into CASTQTSGSLNEQFF.

This clonotype was detected a few times. V usage is TRBV6-1 and J usage is TRBJ2-1; D not certain. Germline-derived CDR1 and CDR2 are MNHNS and SASEGT. CDR3 length: 16 residues. V lost 6 bases, J lost 5 bases, and 20 bases lay in between. The CDR3 nucleotides read TGTGCCAGCAGCTCCGCTAGAACCGTAAATCACAATGAGCAGTTCTTC. As protein: CASSSARTVNHNEQFF.

In this sample, this clonotype turned up a few times. J is TRBJ2-7 and V is TRBV20-1; the match to TRBD2 covers 12 bases. Germline trimming cut 5 bases from V and 7 bases from J; bases unmatched to any gene: 12. The germline V gene encodes CDR1 DFQATT and CDR2 SNEGSKA (reference sequence). The CDR3 spans 15 residues. The CDR3 region is CSAEPRLAGGHEQYF. In nucleotides, the CDR3 is TGCAGTGCTGAACCCCGTCTAGCGGGAGGGCATGAGCAGTACTTC.

This chain connects TRBV12-3 or TRBV12-4 to TRBJ2-2, with 11 bases fitting TRBD1. This CDR3 comprises 15 residues. J gave up 7 bases and V 6 bases, and 7 bases lay outside the gene matches. The CDR3 DNA follows: TGTGCCAGCAGCCCCGGACAGGGGGCGAACGGGGAGCTGTTTTTT. Amino acids: CASSPGQGANGELFF.